What follows is one T cell receptor (beta chain) and its context. Its antigen is as yet unknown. The sample comes from a study of blood T cells in healthy people across ages. With a J-beta primer mix and a sample-barcoded 5' primer, a second PCR ran about 7 to 12 cycles. TCRdb reprocessed the 5' RACE reads via MiXCR and lists one record per CDR3 protein. The repertoire holds 350,000 to 450,000 distinct CDR3 sequences, with 50% to 60% as singletons. Trimming pared 1 base from V and 6 bases from J, leaving 15 bases between. Per the germline V gene, CDR1 is MNHNS and CDR2 is SASEGT. The CDR3 contains 15 residues. Study conclusions and caveats: Naive CD4+ cells and diversity were both higher in long-lived donors than in aged donors. Researchers report that TCR beta diversity correlated strongly with naive T cell percentage.

The source is a man between 60 and 75 years old in good health. The sample consisted of blood. The chain has TRBV6-1 and TRBJ1-1; D is possibly TRBD1 (6 bases). The CDR3 nucleotides are TGTGCCAGCAGTGAAGGATACAGGGCCGCCGCTGAAGCTTTCTTT. The encoded protein is CASSEGYRAAAEAFF.